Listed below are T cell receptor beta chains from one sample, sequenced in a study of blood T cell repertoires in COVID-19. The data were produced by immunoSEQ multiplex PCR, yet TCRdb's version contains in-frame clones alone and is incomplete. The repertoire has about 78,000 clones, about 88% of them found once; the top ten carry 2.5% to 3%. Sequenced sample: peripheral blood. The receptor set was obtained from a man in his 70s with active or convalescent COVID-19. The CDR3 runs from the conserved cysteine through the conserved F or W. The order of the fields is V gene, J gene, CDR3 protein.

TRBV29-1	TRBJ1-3	CSVVSDGDSGNTIYF
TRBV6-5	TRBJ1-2	CASTRGRGDGYTF
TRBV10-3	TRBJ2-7	CAISEFGGSARYEQYF
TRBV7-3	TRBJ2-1	CASSPRLAVYNEQFF
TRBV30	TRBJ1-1	CAWSSHQGSEAFF
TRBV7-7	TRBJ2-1	CASSLEAGGHNEQFF
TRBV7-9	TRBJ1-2	CASSPSGPKIYGYTF
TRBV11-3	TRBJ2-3	CASSYQGKDTDTQYF
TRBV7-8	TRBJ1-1	CASSPDTEAFF
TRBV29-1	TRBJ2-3	CSVEAYTQYF
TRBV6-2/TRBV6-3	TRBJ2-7	CASSYGQGSHEQYF
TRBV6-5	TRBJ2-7	CASSFNRAAYEQYF
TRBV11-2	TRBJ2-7	CASSSRTSGGYEQYF
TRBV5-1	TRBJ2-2	CASSPGHKNTGELFF
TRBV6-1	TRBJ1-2	CASSDRGPYGYTF
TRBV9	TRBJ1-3	CASTRDFSGNTIYF
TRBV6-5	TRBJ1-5	CASSPDRGKNQPQHF
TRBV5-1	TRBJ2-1	CASNPTGGTTQFF
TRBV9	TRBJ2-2	CASSSSRDRVNTGELFF
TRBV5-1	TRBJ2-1	CASSKGLAGHNEQFF
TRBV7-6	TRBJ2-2	CASRSWQGRAGELFF
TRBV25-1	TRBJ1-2	CASSERSLYTF
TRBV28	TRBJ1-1	CASSLRAGGLNTEAFF
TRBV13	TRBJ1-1	CASSYRDRGPGTEAFF
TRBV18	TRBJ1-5	CASSPGVISNQPQHF
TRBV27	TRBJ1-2	CASSLSRDSYGYTF
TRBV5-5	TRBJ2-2	CASSLTVLGELFF
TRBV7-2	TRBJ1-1	CASSLNMAASEAFF
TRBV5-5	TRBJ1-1	CASSLGPRATEAFF
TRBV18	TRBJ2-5	CASSPGQQETQYF
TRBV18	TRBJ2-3	CASSPRTGPHPDTQYF
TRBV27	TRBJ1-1	CASSQRWGQGNTEAFF
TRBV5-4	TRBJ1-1	CASSRGQPNTEAFF
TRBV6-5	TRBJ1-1	CASSYRGNTEAFF
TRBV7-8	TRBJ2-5	CASSLAIEASTQYF
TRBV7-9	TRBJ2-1	CASSSSPHQRGKVDNEQFF
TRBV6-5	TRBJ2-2	CASSYLAGGGTGELFF
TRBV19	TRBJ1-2	CASSPLTGGSVNYGYTF
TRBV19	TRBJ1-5	CASSPLTGNSNQPQHF
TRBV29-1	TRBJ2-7	CSVSREADYEQYF
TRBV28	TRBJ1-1	CASSETGRNTEAFF
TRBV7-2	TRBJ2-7	CASSLSGTATYEQYF
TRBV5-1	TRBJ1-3	CASSLEASGNTIYF
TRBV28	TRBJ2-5	CASSLGRAETQYF
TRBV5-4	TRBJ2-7	CASSPGGGQVTYEQYF
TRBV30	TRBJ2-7	CAWSRNRDRSSYEQYF
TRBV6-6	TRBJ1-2	CASSYTRNYGYTF